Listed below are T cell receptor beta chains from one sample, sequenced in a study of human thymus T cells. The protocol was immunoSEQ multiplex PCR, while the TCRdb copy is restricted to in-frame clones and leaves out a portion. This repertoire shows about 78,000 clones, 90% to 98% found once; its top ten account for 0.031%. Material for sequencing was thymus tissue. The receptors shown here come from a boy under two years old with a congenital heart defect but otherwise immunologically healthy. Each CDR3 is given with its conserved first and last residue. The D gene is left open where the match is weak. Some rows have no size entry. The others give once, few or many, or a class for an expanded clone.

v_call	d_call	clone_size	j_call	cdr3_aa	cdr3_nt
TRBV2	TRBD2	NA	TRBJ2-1	CASSEVSSGRALSYNEQFF	TGTGCCAGCAGTGAAGTATCCAGCGGGAGGGCCCTCTCCTACAATGAGCAGTTCTTC
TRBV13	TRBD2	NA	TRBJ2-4	CASGTSGAPRAKNIQYF	TGTGCCAGTGGGACTAGCGGGGCTCCAAGAGCCAAAAACATTCAGTACTTC
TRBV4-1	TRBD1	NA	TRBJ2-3	CASSQGPYRGLFTDTQYF	TGCGCCAGCAGCCAAGGCCCCTACAGGGGGCTATTCACAGATACGCAGTATTTT
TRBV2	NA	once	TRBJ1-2	CASSDGDVILYGYTF	TGTGCCAGCAGTGATGGGGACGTAATCCTCTATGGCTACACCTTC
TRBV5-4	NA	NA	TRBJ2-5	CASSSPEPQETQYF	TGTGCCAGCAGCTCCCCAGAGCCCCAAGAGACCCAGTACTTC
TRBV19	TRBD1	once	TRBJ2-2	CASSIIRGPGELFF	TGTGCCAGTAGTATTATCAGGGGGCCCGGGGAGCTGTTTTTT
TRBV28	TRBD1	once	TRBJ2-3	CASSLMRGTGSTDTQYF	TGTGCCAGCAGTTTAATGCGGGGGACAGGGTCCACAGATACGCAGTATTTT
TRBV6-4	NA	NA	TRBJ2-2	CASTPGRAPLRLFF	TGTGCCAGCACCCCCGGGCGGGCCCCTTTGCGGCTGTTTTTT
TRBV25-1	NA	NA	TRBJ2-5	CASSESGQFQETQYF	TGTGCCAGCAGTGAATCCGGACAGTTCCAAGAGACCCAGTACTTC
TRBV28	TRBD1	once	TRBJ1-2	CASDGTGTPTPLYGYTF	TGTGCCAGCGACGGGACAGGGACACCTACGCCTCTCTATGGCTACACCTTC